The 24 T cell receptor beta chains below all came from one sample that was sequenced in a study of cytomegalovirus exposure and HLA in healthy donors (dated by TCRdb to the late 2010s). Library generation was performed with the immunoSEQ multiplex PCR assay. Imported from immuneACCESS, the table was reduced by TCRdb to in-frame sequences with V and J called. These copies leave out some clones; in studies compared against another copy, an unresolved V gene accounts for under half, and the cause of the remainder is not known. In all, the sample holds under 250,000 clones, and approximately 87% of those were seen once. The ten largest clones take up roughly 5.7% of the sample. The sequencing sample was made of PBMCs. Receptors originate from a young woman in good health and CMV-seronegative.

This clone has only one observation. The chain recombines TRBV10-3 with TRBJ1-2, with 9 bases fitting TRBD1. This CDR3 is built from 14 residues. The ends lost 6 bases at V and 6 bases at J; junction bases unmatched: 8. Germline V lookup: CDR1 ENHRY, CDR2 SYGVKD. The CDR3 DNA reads TGTGCCATCAGGCCCGGACAGGGGAGCGATGGCTACACCTTC. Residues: CAIRPGQGSDGYTF.

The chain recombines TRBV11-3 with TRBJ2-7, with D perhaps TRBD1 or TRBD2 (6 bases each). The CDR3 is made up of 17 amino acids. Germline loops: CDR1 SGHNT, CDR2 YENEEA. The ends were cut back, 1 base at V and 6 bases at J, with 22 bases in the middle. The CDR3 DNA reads TGTGCCAGCAGCTTAGGGGGGGCGGCTACTAAGGACGGCGAGCAGTACTTC. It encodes CASSLGGAATKDGEQYF.

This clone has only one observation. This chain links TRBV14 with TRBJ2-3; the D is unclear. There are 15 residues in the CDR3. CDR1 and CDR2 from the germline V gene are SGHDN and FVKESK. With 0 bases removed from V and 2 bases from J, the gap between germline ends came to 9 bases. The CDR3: CASSQDLRTTDTQYF. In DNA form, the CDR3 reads TGTGCCAGCAGCCAAGATTTGCGTACCACAGATACGCAGTATTTT.

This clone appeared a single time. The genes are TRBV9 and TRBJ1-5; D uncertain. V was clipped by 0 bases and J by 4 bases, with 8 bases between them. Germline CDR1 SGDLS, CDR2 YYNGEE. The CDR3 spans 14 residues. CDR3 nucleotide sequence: TGTGCCAGCAGCGTAGATGGAGCAAATCAGCCCCAGCATTTT. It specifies CASSVDGANQPQHF.

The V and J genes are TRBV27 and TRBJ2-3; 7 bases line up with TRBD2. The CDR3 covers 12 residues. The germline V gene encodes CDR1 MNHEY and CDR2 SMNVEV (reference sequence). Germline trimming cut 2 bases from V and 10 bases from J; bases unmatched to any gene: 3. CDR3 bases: TGTGCCAGCAGTTTACTGGGGGGGTCGCAGTATTTT. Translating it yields CASSLLGGSQYF.

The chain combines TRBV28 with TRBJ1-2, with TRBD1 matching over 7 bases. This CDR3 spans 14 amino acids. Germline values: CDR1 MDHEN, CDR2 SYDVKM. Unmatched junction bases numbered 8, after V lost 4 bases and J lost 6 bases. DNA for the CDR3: TGTGCCAGCAGTTCCTCCGGGACAGCCAATGGCTACACCTTC. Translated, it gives CASSSSGTANGYTF.

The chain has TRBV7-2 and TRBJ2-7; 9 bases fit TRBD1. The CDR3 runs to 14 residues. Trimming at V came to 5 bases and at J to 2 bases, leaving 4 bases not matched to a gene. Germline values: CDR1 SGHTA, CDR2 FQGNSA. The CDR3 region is CASSLQGAAYEQYF. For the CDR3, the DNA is TGTGCCAGCAGCCTACAGGGGGCCGCCTACGAGCAGTACTTC.

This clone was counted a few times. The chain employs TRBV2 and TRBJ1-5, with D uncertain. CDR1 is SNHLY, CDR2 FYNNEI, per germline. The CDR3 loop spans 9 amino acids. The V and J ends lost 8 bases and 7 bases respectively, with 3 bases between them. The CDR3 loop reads CASGQPQHF. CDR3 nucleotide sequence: TGTGCCAGCGGACAGCCCCAGCATTTT.

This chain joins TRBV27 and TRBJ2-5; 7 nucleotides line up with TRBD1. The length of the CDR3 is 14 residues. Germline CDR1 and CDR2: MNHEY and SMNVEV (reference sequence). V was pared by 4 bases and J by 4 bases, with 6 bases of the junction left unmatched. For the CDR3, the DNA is TGTGCCAGCAGTTCCACAGGGGCGGGAGAGACCCAGTACTTC. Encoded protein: CASSSTGAGETQYF.

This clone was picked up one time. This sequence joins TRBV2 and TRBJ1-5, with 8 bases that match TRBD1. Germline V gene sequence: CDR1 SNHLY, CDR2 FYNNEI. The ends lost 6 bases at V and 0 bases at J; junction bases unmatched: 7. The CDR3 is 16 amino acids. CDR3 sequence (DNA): TGTGCCAGCAGAGGGCAGGGGGCCTATAGCAATCAGCCCCAGCATTTT. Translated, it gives CASRGQGAYSNQPQHF. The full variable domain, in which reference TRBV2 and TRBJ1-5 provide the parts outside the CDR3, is EPEVTQTPSHQVTQMGQEVILRCVPISNHLYFYWYRQILGQKVEFLVSFYNNEISEKSEIFDDQFSVERPDGSNFTLKIRSTKLEDSAMYFCASRGQGAYSNQPQHFGDGTRLSIL.

The CDR3 nucleotides are TGTGCCAGCAGTCCCCAGGGGGGCGTCACTGAAGCTTTCTTT. Residues: CASSPQGGVTEAFF. The V and J genes are TRBV6-1 and TRBJ1-1, with 7 bases matching TRBD1. CDR1 MNHNS and CDR2 SASEGT come from the germline V gene. V dropped 5 bases and J dropped 4; count of bases not matched to a gene: 7. The CDR3 loop spans 14 amino acids.

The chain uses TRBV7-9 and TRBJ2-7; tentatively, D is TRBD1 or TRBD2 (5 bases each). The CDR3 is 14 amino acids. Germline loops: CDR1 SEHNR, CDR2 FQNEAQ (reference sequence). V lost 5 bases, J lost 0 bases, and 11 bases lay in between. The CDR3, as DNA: TGTGCCAGCAGCCCCGGGACGCTCTCCTACGAGCAGTACTTC. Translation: CASSPGTLSYEQYF.

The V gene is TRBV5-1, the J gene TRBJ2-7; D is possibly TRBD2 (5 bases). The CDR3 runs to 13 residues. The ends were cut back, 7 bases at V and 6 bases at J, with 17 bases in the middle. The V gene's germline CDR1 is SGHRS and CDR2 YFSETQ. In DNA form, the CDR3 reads TGCGCCAGCCGGACGGAGGTCCGGGGCGAGCAGTACTTC. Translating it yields CASRTEVRGEQYF.

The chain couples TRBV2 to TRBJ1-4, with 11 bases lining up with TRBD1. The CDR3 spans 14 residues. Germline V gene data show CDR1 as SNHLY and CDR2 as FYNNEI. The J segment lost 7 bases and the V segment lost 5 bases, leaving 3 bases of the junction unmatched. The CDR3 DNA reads TGTGCCAGCAGTCCCGGGACAGGGGGTGAAAAACTGTTTTTT. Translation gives CASSPGTGGEKLFF.

The CDR3 region is CASSPVRASYEQYF. The CDR3 nucleotides read TGTGCCAGCAGTCCCGTCCGGGCATCCTACGAGCAGTACTTC. The chain links TRBV27 to TRBJ2-7; no reliable D call. Germline-derived CDR1 and CDR2 are MNHEY and SMNVEV (reference sequence). This CDR3 comprises 14 residues. The V end lost 5 bases, the J end lost 1 base, and 12 bases lay between the germline ends.

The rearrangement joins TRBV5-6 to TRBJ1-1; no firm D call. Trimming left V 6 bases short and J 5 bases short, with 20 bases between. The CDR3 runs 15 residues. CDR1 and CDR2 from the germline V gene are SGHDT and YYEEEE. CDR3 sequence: CASTLGETRRTEAFF. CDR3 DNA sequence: TGTGCCAGCACCCTCGGGGAGACGCGTCGGACTGAAGCTTTCTTT.

The CDR3 region is CASSSLSGGTYEQYF. In DNA, the CDR3 is TGTGCCAGCAGCTCCCTTAGTGGAGGTACCTACGAGCAGTACTTC. This chain uses TRBV7-9 with TRBJ2-7; D possibly corresponds to TRBD2 (5 bases). V lost 4 bases and J lost 2, with 15 bases in between. The CDR3 runs to 15 residues. CDR1 and CDR2 from the germline V gene are SEHNR and FQNEAQ (reference sequence).

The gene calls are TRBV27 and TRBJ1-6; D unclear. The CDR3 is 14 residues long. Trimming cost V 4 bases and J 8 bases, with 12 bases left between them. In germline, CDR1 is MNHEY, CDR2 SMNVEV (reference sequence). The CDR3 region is CASSYMEGDSPLHF. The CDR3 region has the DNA TGTGCCAGCAGTTATATGGAAGGAGATTCACCCCTCCACTTT.

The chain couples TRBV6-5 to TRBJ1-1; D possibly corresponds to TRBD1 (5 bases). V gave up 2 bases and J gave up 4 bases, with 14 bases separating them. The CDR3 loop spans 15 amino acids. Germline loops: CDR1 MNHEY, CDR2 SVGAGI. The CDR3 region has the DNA TGTGCCAGCAGTTACACTAGGGGTGGGGGCACTGAAGCTTTCTTT. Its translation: CASSYTRGGGTEAFF.

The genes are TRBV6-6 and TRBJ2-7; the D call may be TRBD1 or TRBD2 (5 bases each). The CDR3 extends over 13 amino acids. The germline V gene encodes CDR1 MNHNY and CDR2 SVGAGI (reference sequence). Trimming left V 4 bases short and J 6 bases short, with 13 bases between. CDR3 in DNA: TGTGCCAGCAGTTTCGGGGCTGTCCCCGAGCAGTACTTC. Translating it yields CASSFGAVPEQYF.

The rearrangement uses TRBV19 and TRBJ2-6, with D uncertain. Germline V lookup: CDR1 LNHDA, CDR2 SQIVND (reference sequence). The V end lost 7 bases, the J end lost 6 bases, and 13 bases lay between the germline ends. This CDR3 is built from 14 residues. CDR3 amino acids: CASTIHDTANVLTF. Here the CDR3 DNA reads TGTGCCAGTACCATACACGACACGGCCAACGTCCTGACTTTC. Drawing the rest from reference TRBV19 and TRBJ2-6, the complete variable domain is DGGITQSPKYLFRKEGQNVTLSCEQNLNHDAMYWYRQDPGQGLRLIYYSQIVNDFQKGDIAEGYSVSREKKESFPLTVTSAQKNPTAFYLCASTIHDTANVLTFGAGSRLTVL.

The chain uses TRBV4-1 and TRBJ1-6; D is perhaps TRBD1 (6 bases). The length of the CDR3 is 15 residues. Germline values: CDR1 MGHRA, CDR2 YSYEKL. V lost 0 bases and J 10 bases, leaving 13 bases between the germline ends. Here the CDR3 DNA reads TGCGCCAGCAGCCAAGACAGAGGGGGTAGCTCACCCCTCCACTTT. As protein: CASSQDRGGSSPLHF.

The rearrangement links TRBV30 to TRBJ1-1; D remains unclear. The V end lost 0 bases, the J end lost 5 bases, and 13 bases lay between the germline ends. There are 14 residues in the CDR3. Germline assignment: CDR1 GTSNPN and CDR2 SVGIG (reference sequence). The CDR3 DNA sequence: TGTGCCTGGAGTGTAGGCCTTTCCGGGACTGAAGCTTTCTTT. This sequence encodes CAWSVGLSGTEAFF. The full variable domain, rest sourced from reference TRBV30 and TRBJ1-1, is SQTIHQWPATLVQPVGSPLSLECTVEGTSNPNLYWYRQAAGRGLQLLFYSVGIGQISSEVPQNLSASRPQDRQFILSSKKLLLSDSGFYLCAWSVGLSGTEAFFGQGTRLTVV.

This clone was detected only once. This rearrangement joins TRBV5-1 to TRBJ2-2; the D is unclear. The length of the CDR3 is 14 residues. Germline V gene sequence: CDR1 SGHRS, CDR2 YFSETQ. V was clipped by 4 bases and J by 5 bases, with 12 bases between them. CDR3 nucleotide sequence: TGCGCCAGCAGCCCAGGATCCCCGACCGGGGAGCTGTTTTTT. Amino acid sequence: CASSPGSPTGELFF.